The 18 T cell receptor beta chains below all came from one sample that was sequenced in a study of T cell responses to AZD1222 COVID-19 vaccine. The assay was immunoSEQ multiplex PCR, and TCRdb's table has in-frame clones only and misses some. The repertoire holds roughly 270,000 clones, with approximately 94% as singletons. The source was peripheral blood, collected 28 days after the second AZD1222 dose. Source of these receptors: an adult who received the AZD1222 COVID-19 vaccine.

This chain uses TRBV11-2 with TRBJ1-3; D is unresolved. The CDR3 spans 13 residues. Germline V gene data show CDR1 as SGHAT and CDR2 as FQNNGV. V lost 4 bases to trimming and J lost 2 bases, with 6 bases between them. The CDR3 nucleotides are TGTGCCAGCAGCTCCCGCCCTGGAAACACCATATATTTT. This sequence encodes CASSSRPGNTIYF.

The genes are TRBV7-2 and TRBJ1-6; D is undetermined. Trimming pared 7 bases from V and 8 bases from J, leaving 12 bases between. The CDR3 loop spans 13 amino acids. Germline V gives CDR1 SGHTA, CDR2 FQGNSA. In nucleotides, the CDR3 is TGTGCCAGCAACCGGTTTATGGATTCACCCCTCCACTTT. Its protein product is CASNRFMDSPLHF. The complete variable domain, with remaining parts taken from reference TRBV7-2 and TRBJ1-6, reads GAGVSQSPSNKVTEKGKDVELRCDPISGHTALYWYRQSLGQGLEFLIYFQGNSAPDKSGLPSDRFSAERTGGSVSTLTIQRTQQEDSAVYLCASNRFMDSPLHFGNGTRLTVT.

This clone was found a few times. The chain employs TRBV6-1 and TRBJ1-1; no reliable D call. The germline CDR1 and CDR2 sequences are MNHNS and SASEGT. The CDR3 has 13 residues. V gave up 2 bases and J gave up 11 bases, with 15 bases separating them. The CDR3 nucleotides read TGTGCCAGCAGTGAACGAACGGCCGGATCGGCTTTCTTT. Protein sequence: CASSERTAGSAFF.

The genes are TRBV3-1 (or the pseudogene TRBV3-2) and TRBJ1-2; D ambiguous. The CDR3 contains 13 residues. Germline CDR1 reads LGHDT; CDR2 reads YNNKEL (reference sequence). Between the trimmed V and J ends, which lost 1 base and 7 bases, there was a span of 10 bases. CDR3 in DNA: TGTGCCAGCAGCCAAGCGGCGGCGGGTGGCTACACCTTC. It is translated as CASSQAAAGGYTF.

The chain employs TRBV7-2 and TRBJ2-7; 7 nucleotides line up with TRBD2. The CDR3 runs 15 residues. J gave up 5 bases and V 5 bases, and 12 bases lay outside the gene matches. The germline V gene has CDR1 SGHTA and CDR2 FQGNSA. CDR3 DNA: TGTGCCAGCAGCCCCCAGCGGGGACGAGGGAACGAGCAGTACTTC. Protein sequence: CASSPQRGRGNEQYF.

This clone showed up just a few times. The rearrangement links TRBV5-1 to TRBJ1-2; 9 nucleotides match TRBD1. The V segment lost 5 bases and the J segment 10 bases; nucleotides outside the gene matches: 9. The CDR3 extends over 13 amino acids. From germline, CDR1 is SGHRS and CDR2 YFSETQ. CDR3 in amino acids: CASRPLTGGSYTF. The CDR3, as DNA: TGCGCCAGCAGGCCCCTGACAGGGGGATCCTACACCTTC.

The CDR3 DNA is TGTGCCAGCAGGGTGACAGGGAATACCTACGAGCAGTACTTC. This translates into CASRVTGNTYEQYF. The V and J genes are TRBV11-2 and TRBJ2-7; 7 positions agree with TRBD1. Trimming cost V 6 bases and J 2 bases; bases outside gene matches: 7. Germline-derived CDR1 and CDR2 are SGHAT and FQNNGV. The CDR3 spans 14 residues.

The J gene is TRBJ2-2, the V gene TRBV30; possible D gene TRBD2, 6 bases. Trimming took 4 bases from V and 2 from J, leaving 11 bases between them. Germline-derived CDR1 and CDR2 are GTSNPN and SVGIG (reference sequence). The CDR3 contains 14 residues. The CDR3 loop reads CAWIAGFNTGELFF. The DNA of the CDR3 is TGTGCCTGGATTGCGGGATTCAACACCGGGGAGCTGTTTTTT.

This clone was observed once. The rearrangement uses TRBV6-5 and TRBJ1-1; 7 bases fit TRBD1. This CDR3 contains 14 residues. Germline-derived CDR1 and CDR2 are MNHEY and SVGAGI. Trimming took 6 bases from V and 10 from J; bases not matched to a gene: 14. CDR3 sequence reads: CASSAPDRVRGAFF. CDR3 DNA: TGTGCCAGCAGCGCACCCGACAGGGTTCGGGGAGCTTTCTTT.

The J gene is TRBJ1-1, the V gene TRBV28; D is unclear. This CDR3 is 14 amino acids long. V gave up 1 base and J gave up 5 bases, with 11 bases separating them. Germline CDR1 MDHEN, CDR2 SYDVKM. In DNA form, the CDR3 reads TGTGCCAGCAGTTTATTCAGCGGGGTGACTGAAGCTTTCTTT. Its translation: CASSLFSGVTEAFF. The full variable domain, its missing parts supplied by reference TRBV28 and TRBJ1-1, is DVKVTQSSRYLVKRTGEKVFLECVQDMDHENMFWYRQDPGLGLRLIYFSYDVKMKEKGDIPEGYSVSREKKERFSLILESASTNQTSMYLCASSLFSGVTEAFFGQGTRLTVV.

The chain links TRBV7-9 to TRBJ2-7, with 8 nucleotides matching TRBD2. V dropped 6 bases and J dropped 3; count of bases not matched to a gene: 7. This CDR3 is built from 14 residues. Germline V gives CDR1 SEHNR, CDR2 FQNEAQ (reference sequence). CDR3 sequence: CASSPAGALYEQYF. The CDR3 nucleotides read TGTGCCAGCAGTCCAGCGGGGGCCCTCTACGAGCAGTACTTC.

This clone was observed a few times. J is TRBJ1-5 and V is TRBV15; D perhaps matches TRBD1 (5 bases). Trimming left V 5 bases short and J 3 bases short, with 14 bases between. The CDR3 sequence is 15 residues long. The germline gives CDR1 LNHNV, CDR2 YYDKDF (reference sequence). The CDR3 DNA reads as TGTGCCACCAGCGGACGAAGACAGAACAATCAGCCCCAGCATTTT. It yields the protein CATSGRRQNNQPQHF.

Note on this clone: Other DNA sequences of this sample code for an identical CDR3. This chain connects TRBV24-1 to TRBJ1-5; no firm D call. The ends were cut back, 9 bases at V and 0 bases at J, with 8 bases in the middle. The CDR3 spans 13 residues. Germline V lookup: CDR1 KGHDR, CDR2 SFDVKD. The CDR3 region is CATSEYSNQPQHF. The CDR3 bases are TGTGCCACCTCCGAATATAGCAATCAGCCCCAGCATTTT.

This clone was recorded only once. The CDR3 spells CASSSPPLNDEQYF. DNA of the CDR3: TGTGCCAGCAGCAGCCCCCCTCTGAACGACGAGCAGTACTTC. This chain links TRBV6-5 with TRBJ2-7; D is unclear. The CDR3 spans 14 residues. The germline V gene encodes CDR1 MNHEY and CDR2 SVGAGI. Trimming pared 6 bases from V and 5 bases from J, leaving 17 bases between.

This rearrangement joins TRBV6-5 to TRBJ1-1; TRBD1 is a possible D gene (5 bases). Germline assignment: CDR1 MNHEY and CDR2 SVGAGI. The CDR3 loop spans 12 amino acids. Trimming shortened V by 7 bases and J by 11 bases, and 17 bases separated the two germline ends. DNA of the CDR3: TGTGCCAGCAAGAAAGGGTCTAACAGGGCTTTCTTT. Translation gives CASKKGSNRAFF.

The gene calls are TRBV5-1 and TRBJ2-7; D may be TRBD1 or TRBD2 (6 bases each). The germline V gene encodes CDR1 SGHRS and CDR2 YFSETQ. The ends were cut back, 3 bases at V and 1 base at J, with 17 bases in the middle. The CDR3 runs 16 residues. In nucleotides, the CDR3 is TGCGCCAGCAGCTCCTTACAGGGACTTGGGTCCTACGAGCAGTACTTC. The encoded protein is CASSSLQGLGSYEQYF.

The rearrangement links TRBV29-1 to TRBJ1-4; D unclear. CDR1 and CDR2 (germline): SQVTM, ANQGSEA. V was pared by 4 bases and J by 6 bases, with 12 bases between. CDR3 length equals 13 residues. CDR3 sequence reads: CSVVWGGDEKLFF. In nucleotides, the CDR3 is TGCAGCGTTGTATGGGGTGGGGATGAAAAACTGTTTTTT.

The chain uses TRBV29-1 and TRBJ2-5, with TRBD2 matching over 12 bases. The CDR3 is 15 amino acids. V lost 3 bases to trimming and J lost 6 bases; unmatched junction nucleotides: 8. Germline lookup yields CDR1 SQVTM and CDR2 ANQGSEA. CDR3: CSVDGLAGGQKTQYF. The CDR3 DNA is TGCAGCGTTGATGGGCTAGCGGGGGGGCAGAAGACCCAGTACTTC.